This record concerns one T cell receptor (beta chain) sequence. The antigen is not known. This entry is derived from a study of Ad26.COV2.S vaccination and SARS-CoV-2 variants. Produced via immunoSEQ multiplex PCR; TCRdb's table is partial and in-frame only. The sample yields around 370,000 clones, around 92% seen once. Study outcomes and limitations: There was a possibility that the TCR breadth and depth analyses underestimated total T cell responses. Vaccine recipients showed a spike-specific TCR breadth that was higher than in placebo recipients.

The junction had 17 bases not matched to a gene; V was cut back by 9 bases and J by 7 bases. Germline-derived CDR1 and CDR2 are MNHEY and SVGAGI. The CDR3 runs 15 residues. The J gene is TRBJ1-2, the V gene TRBV6-5; 7 positions match TRBD1. This clonotype was sampled from a human donor who had recovered from COVID-19. The sample consisted of peripheral blood, taken after recovery from COVID-19. CDR3 bases: TGTGCCAGTGGGGGGGGTGTACAGGGGCGACGTGGCTACACCTTC. It encodes CASGGGVQGRRGYTF.